This T cell receptor (beta chain) comes out of a study of CD8 T cells in Susac syndrome. Trimming left V 4 bases short and J 7 bases short, with 10 bases between. The germline V gene has CDR1 LGHNA and CDR2 YNFKEQ. CDR3 size: 13 residues. After extraction with the RNeasy kit, about 0.45 to 1 ug of the RNA was reverse transcribed using random hexamers. Multiplex immunoSEQ PCR targeted 54 Vbeta and 13 Jbeta TCR beta segments. In TCRdb, the immunoSEQ multiplex PCR reads were re-called with MiXCR into one record per CDR3 protein. The sample lists approximately 160,000 distinct CDR3 sequences; about 93% were seen once. The sequenced target, TCR beta, came from blood CD8+ and CD4+ T cells. Negative isolation yielded CD4+ and CD8+ T cells, and FACS enriched TEMRA cells.

Material: CD4+ T cells from PBMCs. The origin of this receptor is a human donor in good health. The V gene is TRBV4-2, the J gene TRBJ2-2, with D possibly being TRBD2 (5 bases). The CDR3 spells CASSLLGSGELFF. The CDR3 bases are TGTGCCAGCAGCCTTCTGGGGAGCGGGGAGCTGTTTTTT.